This T cell receptor beta chain came from a study of patients and donors after allogeneic stem cell transplantation. Each CDR3 protein gets one entry after TCRdb re-called the RT-PCR reads with MiXCR. The data show about 110,000 distinct CDR3 sequences, around 33% seen once. The clonotype was recovered from a human donor who was either an allogeneic HSCT recipient or a stem cell or donor lymphocyte infusion donor (not recorded which). It is not recorded whose cells these are; they may come from a transplant donor. The material sequenced was blood, either unsorted or a sorted T cell fraction (not recorded which).

This CDR3 is CASSRDIANEKLFF. The CDR3 DNA is TGTGCCAGCAGCCGGGACATAGCTAATGAAAAACTGTTTTTT. The V and J genes are TRBV7-8 and TRBJ1-4, with D possibly matching TRBD1 (6 bases). V was trimmed by 5 bases and J by 3 bases, leaving 10 bases between them. The CDR3 runs to 14 residues. Germline CDR1 SGHVS, CDR2 FQNEAQ.